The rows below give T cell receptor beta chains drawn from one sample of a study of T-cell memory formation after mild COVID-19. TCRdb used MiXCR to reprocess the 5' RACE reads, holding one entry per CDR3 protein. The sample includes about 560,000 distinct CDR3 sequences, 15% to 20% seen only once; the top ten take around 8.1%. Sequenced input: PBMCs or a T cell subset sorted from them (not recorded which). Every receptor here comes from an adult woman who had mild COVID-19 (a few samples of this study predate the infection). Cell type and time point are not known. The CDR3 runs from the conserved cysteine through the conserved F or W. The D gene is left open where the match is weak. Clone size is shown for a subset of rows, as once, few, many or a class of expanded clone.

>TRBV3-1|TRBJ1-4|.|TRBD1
TGTGCCAGCAGCCCTTACAGGGGTATCGGAGAAAAACTGTTTTTT
CASSPYRGIGEKLFF
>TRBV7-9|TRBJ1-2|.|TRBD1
TGTGCCAGCAGCGCATTGGGACAGACCTATGGCTACACCTTC
CASSALGQTYGYTF
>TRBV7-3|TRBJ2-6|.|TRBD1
TGTGCCAGCAGCTTAACTGGGACAGGGCGGTTCGAGGTCGCTGGGGCCAACGTCCTGACTTTC
CASSLTGTGRFEVAGANVLTF
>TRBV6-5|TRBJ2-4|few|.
TGTGCCAGCACCCCTGGACGGGGCATTCAGTACTTC
CASTPGRGIQYF
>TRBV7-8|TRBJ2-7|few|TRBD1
TGTGCCAGCAGCTTGTATGCTCAGGGGGCTACACATATGCATGGGGATTACGAGCAGTACTTC
CASSLYAQGATHMHGDYEQYF
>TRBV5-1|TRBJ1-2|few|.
TGCGCCAGCAGCTTGGTTGGTGAGGACTATGGCTACACCTTC
CASSLVGEDYGYTF
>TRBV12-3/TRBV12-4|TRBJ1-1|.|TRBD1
TGTGCCAGCAGACAGGGGAAGGACACTGAAGCTTTCTTT
CASRQGKDTEAFF
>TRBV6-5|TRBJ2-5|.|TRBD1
TGTGCCAGCAGTTACTCGGGACAGGGATATCAAGAGACCCAGTACTTC
CASSYSGQGYQETQYF
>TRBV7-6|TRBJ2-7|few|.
TGTGCCAGCAGCTTACAAGGCGGGCCTACCTCCTACGAGCAGTACTTC
CASSLQGGPTSYEQYF
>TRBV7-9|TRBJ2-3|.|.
TGTGCCAGCAGCTTAGTTGAACTAGTTGATACGCAGTATTTT
CASSLVELVDTQYF
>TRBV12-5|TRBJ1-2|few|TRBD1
TGTGCTAGTGGTTTGGGACCAGGGGGAGCTAACTATGGCTACACCTTC
CASGLGPGGANYGYTF
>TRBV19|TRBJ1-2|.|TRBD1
TGTGCCAGTAGCCCGACAGGGGCAGGCGACTATGGCTACACCTTC
CASSPTGAGDYGYTF
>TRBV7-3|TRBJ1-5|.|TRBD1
TGTGCCAGCAGGATACAGGGGCTGAATCAGCCCCAGCATTTT
CASRIQGLNQPQHF
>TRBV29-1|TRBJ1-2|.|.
TGCAGCGTCCAGGGTTTGTTCAACTATGGCTACACCTTC
CSVQGLFNYGYTF
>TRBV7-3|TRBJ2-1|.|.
TGTGCCAGCAGACACAATGGCGATGAGCAGTTCTTC
CASRHNGDEQFF
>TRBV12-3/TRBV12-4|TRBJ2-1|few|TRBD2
TGTGCCAGCAGTTTCAGAGGCGGGGGTTTTAATGAGCAGTTCTTC
CASSFRGGGFNEQFF
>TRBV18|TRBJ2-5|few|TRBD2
TGTGCCAGCTCACCAGCTAGCGGGGAGACCCAGTACTTC
CASSPASGETQYF
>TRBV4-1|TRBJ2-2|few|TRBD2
TGCGCCAGCAGCTCCCTCCTTGGGCTAGCGGGGTCCACCGGGGAGCTGTTTTTT
CASSSLLGLAGSTGELFF
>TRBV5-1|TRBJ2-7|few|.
TGCGCCAGCAGACCGGACACCTCTATTGGAGAGCAGTACTTC
CASRPDTSIGEQYF
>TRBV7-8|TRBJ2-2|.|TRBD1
TGTGCCAGCAGTACACAAGGGGGCCGGGGCACCGGGGAGCTGTTTTTT
CASSTQGGRGTGELFF
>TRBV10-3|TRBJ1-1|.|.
TGTGCCATCAGCCCACAGGGTTACGAAGCTTTCTTT
CAISPQGYEAFF
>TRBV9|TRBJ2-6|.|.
TGTGCCAGCAGCAGGGACACCTCTGGGGCCAACGTCCTGACTTTC
CASSRDTSGANVLTF
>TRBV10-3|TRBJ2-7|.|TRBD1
TGTGCCATCAGTGTTGACAGGGGACCATACGAGCAGTACTTC
CAISVDRGPYEQYF
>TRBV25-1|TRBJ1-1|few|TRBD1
TGTGCCAGCAGTGAGACAGGGGGCGCGCCTGAAGCTTTCTTT
CASSETGGAPEAFF
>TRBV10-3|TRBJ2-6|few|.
TGTGCCACACTGGGTGGCAACGTCCTGACTTTC
CATLGGNVLTF
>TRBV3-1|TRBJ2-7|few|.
TGTGCCAGCAGCCAAGTAGTTCGGGCCAGGACCTACGAGCAGTACTTC
CASSQVVRARTYEQYF
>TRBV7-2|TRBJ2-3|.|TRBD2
TGTGCCACTCATGCCGGAGGGGCGGGAGAGCGAGATACGCAGTATTTT
CATHAGGAGERDTQYF
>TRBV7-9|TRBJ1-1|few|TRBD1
TGTGCCAGCAGCGCCCGGCAGGGGGTTGAGGCTTTCTTT
CASSARQGVEAFF
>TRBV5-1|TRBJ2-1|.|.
TGCGCCAGCAGCCCCCCGGCCAATGAGCAGTTCTTC
CASSPPANEQFF
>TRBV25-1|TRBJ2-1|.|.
TGTGCCAGCAGTGAATATCGGGTCCACTACAATGAGCAGTTCTTC
CASSEYRVHYNEQFF
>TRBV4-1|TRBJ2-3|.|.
TGCGCCAGCAGCCAAGTTCTACTGACAGATACGCAGTATTTT
CASSQVLLTDTQYF
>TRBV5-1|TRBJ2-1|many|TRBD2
TGCGCCAGCAGCCTGACTAGCGGGGAGTGGAATGAGCAGTTCTTC
CASSLTSGEWNEQFF
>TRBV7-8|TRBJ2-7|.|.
TGTGCCAGCAGCATCCACGAAAGATACGAGCAGTACTTC
CASSIHERYEQYF
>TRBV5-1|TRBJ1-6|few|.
TGCGCCAGCAGCTTGACCGGGGAGTCATATTCACCCCTCCACTTT
CASSLTGESYSPLHF